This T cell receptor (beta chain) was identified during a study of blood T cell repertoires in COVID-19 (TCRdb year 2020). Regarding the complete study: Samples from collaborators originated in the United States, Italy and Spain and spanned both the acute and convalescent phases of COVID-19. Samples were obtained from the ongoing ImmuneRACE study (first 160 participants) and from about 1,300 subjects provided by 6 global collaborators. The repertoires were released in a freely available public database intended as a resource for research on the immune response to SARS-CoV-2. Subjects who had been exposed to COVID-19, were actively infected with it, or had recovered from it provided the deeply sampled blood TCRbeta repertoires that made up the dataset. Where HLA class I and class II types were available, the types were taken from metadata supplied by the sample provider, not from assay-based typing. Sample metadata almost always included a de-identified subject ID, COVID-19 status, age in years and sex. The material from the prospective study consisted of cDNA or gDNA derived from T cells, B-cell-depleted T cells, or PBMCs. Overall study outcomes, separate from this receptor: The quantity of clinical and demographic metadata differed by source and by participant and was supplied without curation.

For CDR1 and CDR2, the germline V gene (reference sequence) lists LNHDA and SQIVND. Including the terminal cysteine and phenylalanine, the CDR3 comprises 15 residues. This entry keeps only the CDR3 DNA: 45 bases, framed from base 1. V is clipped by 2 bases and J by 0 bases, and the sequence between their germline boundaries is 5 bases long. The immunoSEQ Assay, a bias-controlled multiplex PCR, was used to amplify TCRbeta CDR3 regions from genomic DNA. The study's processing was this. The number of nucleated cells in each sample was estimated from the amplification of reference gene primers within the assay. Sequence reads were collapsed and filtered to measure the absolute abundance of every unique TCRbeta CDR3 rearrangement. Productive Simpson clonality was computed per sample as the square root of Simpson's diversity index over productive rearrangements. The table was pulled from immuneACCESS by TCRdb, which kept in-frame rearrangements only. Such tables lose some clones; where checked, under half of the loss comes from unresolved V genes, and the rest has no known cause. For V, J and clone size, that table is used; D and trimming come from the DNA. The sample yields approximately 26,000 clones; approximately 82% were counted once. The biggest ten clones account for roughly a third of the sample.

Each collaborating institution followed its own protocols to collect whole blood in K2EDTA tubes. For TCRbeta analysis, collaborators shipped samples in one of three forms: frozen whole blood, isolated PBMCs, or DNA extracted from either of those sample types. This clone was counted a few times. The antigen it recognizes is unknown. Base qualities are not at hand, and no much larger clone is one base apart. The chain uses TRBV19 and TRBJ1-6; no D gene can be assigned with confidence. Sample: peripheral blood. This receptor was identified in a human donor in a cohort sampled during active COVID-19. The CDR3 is CASSILSSYNSPLHF. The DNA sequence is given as TGTGCCAGTAGTATATTGAGCTCCTATAATTCACCCCTCCACTTT.